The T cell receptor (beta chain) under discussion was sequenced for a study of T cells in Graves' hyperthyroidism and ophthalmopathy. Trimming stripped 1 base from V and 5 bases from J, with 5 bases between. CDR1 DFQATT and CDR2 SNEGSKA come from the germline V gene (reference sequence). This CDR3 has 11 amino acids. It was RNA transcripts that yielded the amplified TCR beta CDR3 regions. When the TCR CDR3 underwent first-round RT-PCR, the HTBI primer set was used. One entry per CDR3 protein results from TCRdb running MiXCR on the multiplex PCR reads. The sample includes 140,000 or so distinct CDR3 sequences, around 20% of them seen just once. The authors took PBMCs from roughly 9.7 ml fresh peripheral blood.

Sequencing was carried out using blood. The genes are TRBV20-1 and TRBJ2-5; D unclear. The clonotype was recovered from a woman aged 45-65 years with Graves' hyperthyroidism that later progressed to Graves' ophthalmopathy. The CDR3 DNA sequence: TGCAGTGCTAGAGTTCGGGAGACCCAGTACTTC. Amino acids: CSARVRETQYF.